A selection of T cell receptor beta chains follows, all from one sample in a study of T-cell memory formation after mild COVID-19. From the 5' RACE reads, TCRdb called clonotypes with MiXCR, one entry per CDR3 protein. Of around 340,000 distinct CDR3 sequences listed, approximately 16% are singletons. Sequencing input: PBMCs or a T cell subset sorted from them (not recorded which). All receptors come from a man aged 18 to 29 who had mild COVID-19 (a few samples of this study predate the infection). Cell type and time point are not known. CDR3s include the opening cysteine and the closing phenylalanine or tryptophan. A D gene is named only where the DNA matches it firmly. Size tells how often a clone was seen (once, few, many) or the class of an expanded clone, and some rows leave it out.

TRBJ2-3,TRBV5-1,-,TRBD2,CASSADLAGGVFTDTQYF,TGCGCCAGCAGCGCGGACTTAGCGGGGGGCGTCTTCACAGATACGCAGTATTTT
TRBJ1-5,TRBV5-1,-,-,CASSLMGASNQPQHF,TGCGCCAGCAGCTTGATGGGGGCGAGCAATCAGCCCCAGCATTTT
TRBJ2-1,TRBV12-3/TRBV12-4,-,TRBD2,CASTDRGGGANEQFF,TGTGCCAGCACCGATCGTGGCGGGGGAGCTAATGAGCAGTTCTTC
TRBJ2-5,TRBV27,-,-,CASSQQGNRETQYF,TGTGCCAGCAGTCAACAGGGTAATAGAGAGACCCAGTACTTC
TRBJ2-7,TRBV4-1,many,-,CASSQDPGASYEQYF,TGCGCCAGCAGCCAAGATCCCGGGGCATCCTACGAGCAGTACTTC
TRBJ2-3,TRBV19,few,-,CASTRLPGDTQYF,TGTGCCAGTACCAGACTACCGGGAGATACGCAGTATTTT
TRBJ2-5,TRBV5-1,once,TRBD2,CASSLGTSGGPGTQYF,TGCGCCAGCAGCTTGGGGACTAGCGGGGGGCCCGGGACCCAGTACTTC
TRBJ2-5,TRBV7-8,few,-,CASSLVLRETQYF,TGTGCCAGCAGCTTAGTTTTAAGGGAGACCCAGTACTTC
TRBJ2-3,TRBV5-1,-,-,CASSFPDSTNADTQYF,TGCGCCAGCAGCTTTCCGGACTCCACCAACGCCGATACGCAGTATTTT
TRBJ2-3,TRBV29-1,few,-,CSVATGIGDTQYF,TGCAGCGTGGCGACAGGTATCGGAGATACGCAGTATTTT
TRBJ1-5,TRBV7-2,-,-,CASSPWTGMRQPQHF,TGTGCCAGCAGCCCGTGGACCGGTATGCGGCAGCCCCAGCATTTT
TRBJ2-3,TRBV7-9,many,-,CASSARAVSKADTQYF,TGTGCCAGCAGCGCTAGAGCGGTCTCTAAGGCAGATACGCAGTATTTT
TRBJ1-2,TRBV5-6,-,TRBD1,CASSSGQIYGYTF,TGTGCCAGCAGCTCGGGACAGATCTATGGCTACACCTTC
TRBJ2-3,TRBV12-3/TRBV12-4,few,-,CASTRRRGSSDTQYF,TGTGCCAGCACCCGTCGGAGGGGGAGCTCAGATACGCAGTATTTT
TRBJ2-7,TRBV7-9,many,TRBD2,CASSSQAGIHEQYF,TGTGCCAGCAGCTCGCAAGCGGGGATCCACGAGCAGTACTTC
TRBJ2-2,TRBV6-5,many,-,CASSPFQGTNTGELFF,TGTGCCAGCAGTCCATTCCAGGGGACGAACACCGGGGAGCTGTTTTTT
TRBJ2-7,TRBV20-1,-,TRBD2,CSARTSWSEQYF,TGCAGTGCGAGGACTAGCTGGAGCGAGCAGTACTTC
TRBJ2-1,TRBV5-1,-,-,CASSLDRAVNNEQFF,TGCGCCAGCAGCTTGGACAGGGCTGTAAACAATGAGCAGTTCTTC
TRBJ1-4,TRBV5-1,few,-,CASSLAGGDSEKLFF,TGCGCCAGCAGCTTGGCGGGGGGCGATAGTGAAAAACTGTTTTTT
TRBJ1-1,TRBV25-1,-,-,CASSEPGMNTEAFF,TGTGCCAGCAGTGAACCGGGCATGAACACTGAAGCTTTCTTT
TRBJ2-7,TRBV6-5,few,-,CASRWASGEQYF,TGTGCCAGCAGGTGGGCATCGGGCGAGCAGTACTTC
TRBJ1-3,TRBV2,-,-,CASTGHRDFSGNTIYF,TGTGCCAGCACGGGTCACCGGGACTTCTCTGGAAACACCATATATTTT
TRBJ1-2,TRBV27,many,TRBD1,CASSTTPGTVSLANYGYTF,TGTGCCAGCAGTACCACCCCCGGGACAGTTTCCCTAGCTAACTATGGCTACACCTTC
TRBJ2-5,TRBV2,few,TRBD2,CASTYPGPSGGLQETQYF,TGTGCCAGCACCTACCCGGGTCCTAGCGGGGGGCTCCAAGAGACCCAGTACTTC
TRBJ2-7,TRBV2,many,-,CASSPLPGDEQYF,TGTGCCAGCAGTCCACTGCCGGGGGATGAGCAGTACTTC
TRBJ2-4,TRBV20-1,few,TRBD2,CSAPGTSGGLGDIQYF,TGCAGTGCTCCCGGGACTAGCGGGGGGTTGGGGGACATTCAGTACTTC
TRBJ2-1,TRBV5-1,many,-,CASSSGGRGPYNEQFF,TGCGCCAGCAGCTCGGGGGGCCGGGGGCCCTACAATGAGCAGTTCTTC
TRBJ2-3,TRBV7-9,few,TRBD2,CASSLWAGGPTSTDTQYF,TGTGCCAGCAGCCTCTGGGCGGGGGGTCCTACCAGCACAGATACGCAGTATTTT
TRBJ1-2,TRBV12-3/TRBV12-4,-,-,CASSLEARDGYTF,TGTGCCAGCAGTTTAGAGGCCAGGGATGGCTACACCTTC
TRBJ2-7,TRBV6-5,few,TRBD1,CASRQGKVDYEQYF,TGTGCCAGCAGACAGGGGAAGGTTGACTACGAGCAGTACTTC
TRBJ2-2,TRBV3-1,once,-,CASSPGGRVTGELFF,TGTGCCAGCAGCCCCGGGGGGCGTGTAACCGGGGAGCTGTTTTTT
TRBJ2-7,TRBV6-2/TRBV6-3,few,-,CASTGHLYEQYF,TGTGCCAGCACCGGACACCTCTACGAGCAGTACTTC
TRBJ2-1,TRBV24-1,few,TRBD2,CATSDPGLAAEQFF,TGTGCCACCAGTGATCCCGGACTAGCAGCTGAGCAGTTCTTC
TRBJ2-3,TRBV5-1,many,-,CASKSGPSTDTQYF,TGCGCCAGCAAGAGCGGTCCTAGCACAGATACGCAGTATTTT
TRBJ2-3,TRBV5-1,-,TRBD2,CATQIKPGGFADTQYF,TGCGCCACACAAATTAAACCGGGGGGGTTCGCAGATACGCAGTATTTT
TRBJ2-1,TRBV7-9,-,-,CASSLALTPTNEQFF,TGTGCCAGCAGCTTAGCATTAACCCCAACCAATGAGCAGTTCTTC
TRBJ1-1,TRBV2,few,TRBD1,CASIRGGEAEAFF,TGTGCCAGCATCAGGGGGGGGGAGGCTGAAGCTTTCTTT
TRBJ1-6,TRBV4-1,few,-,CASSQEGMRLSPLHF,TGCGCCAGCAGCCAAGAAGGTATGAGGTTATCACCCCTCCACTTT
TRBJ2-1,TRBV20-1,-,TRBD1,CSAAGTVYNEQFF,TGCAGTGCTGCCGGGACAGTTTACAATGAGCAGTTCTTC
TRBJ2-6,TRBV5-1,-,-,CASSFRRRGSGANVLTF,TGCGCCAGCAGCTTTCGGCGACGGGGCTCTGGGGCCAACGTCCTGACTTTC
TRBJ1-2,TRBV12-3/TRBV12-4,few,-,CASSRDGMTGYTF,TGTGCCAGCAGCCGCGACGGGATGACGGGCTACACCTTC
TRBJ2-1,TRBV6-5,many,-,CASRAVGYNEQFF,TGTGCCAGCAGGGCGGTGGGGTACAATGAGCAGTTCTTC
TRBJ1-3,TRBV7-2,few,-,CASSLVPGIAGNTIYF,TGTGCCAGCAGCTTAGTTCCAGGGATTGCTGGAAACACCATATATTTT
TRBJ2-3,TRBV5-6,-,-,CASSDARESDTQYF,TGTGCCAGCAGCGATGCCAGGGAATCAGATACGCAGTATTTT
TRBJ1-5,TRBV6-1,-,-,CASSEYQPQHF,TGTGCCAGCAGTGAATATCAGCCCCAGCATTTT
TRBJ2-7,TRBV20-1,few,TRBD1,CSARDPGQGSYEQYF,TGCAGTGCTAGAGACCCCGGACAGGGCTCCTACGAGCAGTACTTC
TRBJ2-2,TRBV27,-,TRBD1,CASSFQGAHGELFF,TGTGCCAGCAGTTTTCAGGGGGCCCACGGGGAGCTGTTTTTT
TRBJ2-5,TRBV20-1,-,-,CSARSQGYQETQYF,TGCAGTGCTAGGTCGCAGGGTTACCAAGAGACCCAGTACTTC
TRBJ1-2,TRBV28,-,-,CAIRLDMDGYTF,TGTGCCATCAGACTAGACATGGATGGCTACACCTTC
TRBJ2-1,TRBV29-1,few,-,CSVEAANEQFF,TGCAGCGTTGAGGCGGCGAATGAGCAGTTCTTC
TRBJ2-1,TRBV7-2,-,TRBD1,CASRAATGGVYNEQFF,TGTGCCAGCAGAGCTGCTACAGGGGGCGTCTACAATGAGCAGTTCTTC
TRBJ1-6,TRBV28,-,TRBD1,CASSRLTGNNSPLHF,TGTGCCAGCAGCCGCCTGACAGGGAATAATTCACCCCTCCACTTT
TRBJ2-2,TRBV19,-,TRBD2,CASSPGLRGGHTGELFF,TGTGCCAGTAGTCCAGGTTTGCGGGGGGGACACACCGGGGAGCTGTTTTTT
TRBJ2-1,TRBV15,-,TRBD2,CATSRRTSGNNEQFF,TGTGCCACCAGCAGAAGGACTAGCGGAAACAATGAGCAGTTCTTC
TRBJ2-5,TRBV20-1,-,TRBD2,CSAGGLAGGQTQYF,TGCAGTGCTGGAGGACTAGCGGGGGGTCAGACCCAGTACTTC